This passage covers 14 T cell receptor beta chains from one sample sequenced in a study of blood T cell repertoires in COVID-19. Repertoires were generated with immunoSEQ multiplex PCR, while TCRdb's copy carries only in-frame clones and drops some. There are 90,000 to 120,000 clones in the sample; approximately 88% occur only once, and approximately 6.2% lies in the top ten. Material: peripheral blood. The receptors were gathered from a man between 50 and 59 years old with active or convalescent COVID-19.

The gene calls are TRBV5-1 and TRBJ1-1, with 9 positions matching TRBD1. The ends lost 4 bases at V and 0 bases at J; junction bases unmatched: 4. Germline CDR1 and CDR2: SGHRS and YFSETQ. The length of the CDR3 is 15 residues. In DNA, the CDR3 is TGCGCCAGCAGCCGAGGACAGGGGATGAACACTGAAGCTTTCTTT. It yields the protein CASSRGQGMNTEAFF. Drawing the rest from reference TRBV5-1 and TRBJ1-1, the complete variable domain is KAGVTQTPRYLIKTRGQQVTLSCSPISGHRSVSWYQQTPGQGLQFLFEYFSETQRNKGNFPGRFSGRQFSNSRSEMNVSTLELGDSALYLCASSRGQGMNTEAFFGQGTRLTVV.

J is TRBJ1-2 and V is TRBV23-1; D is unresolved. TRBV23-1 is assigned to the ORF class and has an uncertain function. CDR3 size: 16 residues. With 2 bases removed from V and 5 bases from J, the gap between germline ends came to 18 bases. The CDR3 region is CASSQLPGTLTYGYTF. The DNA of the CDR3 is TGCGCCAGCAGTCAACTTCCAGGAACCCTGACATATGGCTACACCTTC.

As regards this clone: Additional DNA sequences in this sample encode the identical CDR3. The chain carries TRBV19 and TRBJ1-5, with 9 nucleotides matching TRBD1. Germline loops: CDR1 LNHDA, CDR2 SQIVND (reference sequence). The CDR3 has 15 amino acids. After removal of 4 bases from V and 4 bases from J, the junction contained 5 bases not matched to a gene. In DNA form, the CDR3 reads TGTGCCAGTAGTACGACAGGGGGACGAAATCAGCCCCAGCATTTT. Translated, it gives CASSTTGGRNQPQHF.

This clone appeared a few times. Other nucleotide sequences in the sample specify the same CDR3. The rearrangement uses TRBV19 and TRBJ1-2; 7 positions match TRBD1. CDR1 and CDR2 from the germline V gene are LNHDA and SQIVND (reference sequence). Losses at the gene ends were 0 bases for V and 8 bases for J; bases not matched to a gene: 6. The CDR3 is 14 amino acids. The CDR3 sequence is CASSIDPDRVGYTF. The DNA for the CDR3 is TGTGCCAGTAGTATAGACCCCGACAGGGTAGGCTACACCTTC.

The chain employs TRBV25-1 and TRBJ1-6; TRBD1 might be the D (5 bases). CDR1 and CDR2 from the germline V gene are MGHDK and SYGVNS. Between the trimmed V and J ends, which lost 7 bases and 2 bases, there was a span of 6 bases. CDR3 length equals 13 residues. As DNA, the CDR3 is TGTGCCAGCAAACAGGCCTATAATTCACCCCTCCACTTT. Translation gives CASKQAYNSPLHF.

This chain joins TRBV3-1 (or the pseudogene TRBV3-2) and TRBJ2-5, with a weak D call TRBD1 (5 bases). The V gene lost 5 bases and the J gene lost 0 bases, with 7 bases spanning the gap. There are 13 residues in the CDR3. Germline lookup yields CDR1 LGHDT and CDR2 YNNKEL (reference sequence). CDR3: CASSDRNQETQYF. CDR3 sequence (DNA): TGTGCCAGCAGCGACAGAAACCAAGAGACCCAGTACTTC.

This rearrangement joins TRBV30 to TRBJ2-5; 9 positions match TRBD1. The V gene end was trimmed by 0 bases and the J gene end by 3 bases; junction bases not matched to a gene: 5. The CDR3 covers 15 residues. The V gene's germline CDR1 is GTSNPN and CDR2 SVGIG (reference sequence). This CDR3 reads CAWSVGTGKKETQYF. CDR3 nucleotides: TGTGCCTGGAGTGTAGGGACAGGGAAAAAAGAGACCCAGTACTTC. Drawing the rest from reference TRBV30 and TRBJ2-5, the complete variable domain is SQTIHQWPATLVQPVGSPLSLECTVEGTSNPNLYWYRQAAGRGLQLLFYSVGIGQISSEVPQNLSASRPQDRQFILSSKKLLLSDSGFYLCAWSVGTGKKETQYFGPGTRLLVL.

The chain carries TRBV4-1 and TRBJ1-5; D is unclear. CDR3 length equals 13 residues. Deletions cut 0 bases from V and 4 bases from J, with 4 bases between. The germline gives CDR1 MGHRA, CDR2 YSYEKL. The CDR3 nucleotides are TGCGCCAGCAGCCAAGACGTAAATCAGCCCCAGCATTTT. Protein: CASSQDVNQPQHF.

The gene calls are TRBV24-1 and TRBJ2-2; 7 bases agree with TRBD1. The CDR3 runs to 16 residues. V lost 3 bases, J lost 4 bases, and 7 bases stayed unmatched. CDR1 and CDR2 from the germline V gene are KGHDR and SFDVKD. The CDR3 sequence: CATSDSRGPVTGELFF. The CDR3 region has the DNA TGTGCCACCAGTGATAGTAGGGGGCCGGTCACCGGGGAGCTGTTTTTT.

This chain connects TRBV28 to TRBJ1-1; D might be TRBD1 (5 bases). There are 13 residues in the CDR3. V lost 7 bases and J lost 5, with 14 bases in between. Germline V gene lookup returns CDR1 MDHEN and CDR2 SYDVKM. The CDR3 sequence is CASTPHGGTEAFF. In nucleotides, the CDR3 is TGTGCCAGCACCCCCCATGGGGGGACTGAAGCTTTCTTT.

CDR3 in amino acids: CAISESNTGGNTEAFF. The DNA of the CDR3 is TGTGCCATCAGTGAGTCGAATACAGGGGGAAACACTGAAGCTTTCTTT. The genes are TRBV10-3 and TRBJ1-1, with 8 bases that match TRBD1. This CDR3 is 16 amino acids long. In germline, CDR1 is ENHRY, CDR2 SYGVKD. V was clipped by 0 bases and J by 2 bases; unmatched bases: 5.

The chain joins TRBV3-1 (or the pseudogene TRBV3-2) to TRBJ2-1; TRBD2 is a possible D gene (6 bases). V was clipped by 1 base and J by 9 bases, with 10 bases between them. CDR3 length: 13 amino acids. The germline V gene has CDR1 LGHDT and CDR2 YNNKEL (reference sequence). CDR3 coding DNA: TGTGCCAGCAGCCAAGTACGGGGGACTGAGCAGTTCTTC. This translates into CASSQVRGTEQFF.

The CDR3 is CASSRTEGPAGELFF. CDR3 DNA sequence: TGTGCCAGTAGTCGAACGGAGGGTCCGGCCGGGGAGCTGTTTTTT. The genes are TRBV19 and TRBJ2-2; D perhaps matches TRBD2 (6 bases). Trimming shortened V by 5 bases and J by 6 bases, and 16 bases separated the two germline ends. Germline V CDR1 and CDR2: LNHDA, SQIVND (reference sequence). The CDR3 has 15 residues.

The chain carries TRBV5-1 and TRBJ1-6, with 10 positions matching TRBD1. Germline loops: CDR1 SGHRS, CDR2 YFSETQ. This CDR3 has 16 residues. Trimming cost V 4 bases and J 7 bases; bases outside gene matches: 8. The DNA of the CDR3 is TGCGCCAGCAGCACCCAGGCGGGACAGGGGAATTCACCCCTCCACTTT. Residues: CASSTQAGQGNSPLHF.